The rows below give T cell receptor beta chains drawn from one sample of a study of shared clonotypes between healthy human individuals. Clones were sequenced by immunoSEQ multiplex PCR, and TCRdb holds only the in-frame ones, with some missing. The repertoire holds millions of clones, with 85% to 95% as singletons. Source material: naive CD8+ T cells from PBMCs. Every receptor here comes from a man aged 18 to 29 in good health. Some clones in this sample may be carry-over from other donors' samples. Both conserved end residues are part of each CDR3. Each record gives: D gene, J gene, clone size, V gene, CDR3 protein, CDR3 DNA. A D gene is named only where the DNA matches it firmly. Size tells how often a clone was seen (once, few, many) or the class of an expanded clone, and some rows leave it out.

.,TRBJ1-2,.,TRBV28,CASSLSGNGYTF,TGTGCCAGCAGTTTGTCAGGAAATGGCTACACCTTC
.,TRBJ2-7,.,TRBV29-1,CSVVGQGAQLAGGPYEQYF,TGCAGCGTTGTCGGACAGGGGGCGCAGTTAGCGGGAGGGCCTTACGAGCAGTACTTC
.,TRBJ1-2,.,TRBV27,CASSLSRGAASYGYTF,TGTGCCAGCAGTTTATCTAGGGGGGCTGCGTCCTATGGCTACACCTTC
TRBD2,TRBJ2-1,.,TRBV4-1,CASSPQTSGAYNEQFF,TGCGCCAGCAGCCCGCAGACTAGCGGGGCCTACAATGAGCAGTTCTTC
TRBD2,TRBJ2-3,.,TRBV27,CASSKGLVGDTQYF,TGTGCCAGCAGTAAGGGACTAGTGGGAGATACGCAGTATTTT
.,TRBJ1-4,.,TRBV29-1,CSVEDQDATNEKLFF,TGCAGCGTTGAAGATCAGGACGCAACTAATGAAAAACTGTTTTTT
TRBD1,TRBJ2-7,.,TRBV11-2,CASSLGWTGGLDEQYF,TGTGCCAGCAGCTTAGGGTGGACAGGGGGCCTTGACGAGCAGTACTTC
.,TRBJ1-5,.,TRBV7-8,CASSSFSNQPQHF,TGTGCCAGCAGCTCCTTTAGCAATCAGCCCCAGCATTTT
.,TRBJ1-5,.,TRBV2,CASSEWQAYQPQHF,TGTGCCAGCAGTGAATGGCAAGCGTATCAGCCCCAGCATTTT
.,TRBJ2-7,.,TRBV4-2,CASSQGRSGYEQYF,TGTGCCAGCAGCCAAGGCCGTAGCGGCTACGAGCAGTACTTC
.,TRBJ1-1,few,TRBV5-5,CASSVGQIEAFF,TGTGCCAGCAGCGTCGGACAGATAGAAGCTTTCTTT
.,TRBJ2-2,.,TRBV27,CASGPILASGTGELFF,TGTGCCAGCGGACCTATACTAGCATCGGGCACCGGGGAGCTGTTTTTT
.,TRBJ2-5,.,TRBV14,CASSQGLALTTQYF,TGTGCCAGCAGCCAAGGTCTAGCGCTTACGACCCAGTACTTC
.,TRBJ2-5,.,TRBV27,CASSPDGAGGQYF,TGTGCCAGCAGCCCCGACGGAGCCGGGGGCCAGTACTTC
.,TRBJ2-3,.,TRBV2,CASRPGTSTDTQYF,TGTGCCAGCAGACCCGGGACTAGCACAGATACGCAGTATTTT
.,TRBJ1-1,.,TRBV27,CASSSVSGTEAFF,TGTGCCAGCAGTTCGGTGAGCGGCACTGAAGCTTTCTTT
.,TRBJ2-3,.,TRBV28,CASSFSSDTQYF,TGTGCCAGCAGTTTTTCGTCAGATACGCAGTATTTT
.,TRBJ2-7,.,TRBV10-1,CASSESGRGRGEQYF,TGCGCCAGCAGTGAGTCAGGCAGGGGTCGGGGCGAGCAGTACTTC
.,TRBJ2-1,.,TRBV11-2,CASSLDYGLGGNEQFF,TGTGCCAGCAGCTTAGACTACGGTTTGGGGGGCAATGAGCAGTTCTTC